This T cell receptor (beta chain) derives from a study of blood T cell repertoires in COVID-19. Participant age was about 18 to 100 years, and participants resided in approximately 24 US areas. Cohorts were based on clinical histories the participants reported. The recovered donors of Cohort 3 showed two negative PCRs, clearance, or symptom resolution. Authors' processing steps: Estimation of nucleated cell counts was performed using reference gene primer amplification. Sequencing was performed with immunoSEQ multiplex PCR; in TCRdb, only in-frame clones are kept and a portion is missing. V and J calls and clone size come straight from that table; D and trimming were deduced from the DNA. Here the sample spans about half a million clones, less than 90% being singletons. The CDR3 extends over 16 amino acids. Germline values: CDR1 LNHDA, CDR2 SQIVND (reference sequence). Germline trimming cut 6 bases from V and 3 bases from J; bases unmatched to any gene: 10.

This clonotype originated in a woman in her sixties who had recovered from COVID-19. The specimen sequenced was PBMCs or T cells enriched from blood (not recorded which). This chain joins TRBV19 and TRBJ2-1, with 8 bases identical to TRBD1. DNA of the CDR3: TGTGCCAGTAGGTCGATCCTCGGACAGGGCTACAATGAGCAGTTCTTC. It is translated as CASRSILGQGYNEQFF.